This T cell receptor (beta chain) was recovered during a study of CD8+ T cells in alopecia areata. Study-wide context: A regimen of oral tofacitinib, 5 to 10 mg twice daily, was given to treated patients. General observations from the study: Scalp and blood samples kept many expanded lesional clones throughout tofacitinib.

As for treatment: oral pan-JAK inhibitor, 5-10 mg twice daily. The authors extracted RNA and reverse transcribed it into cDNA as the sequencing template. Produced via immunoSEQ multiplex PCR; TCRdb's table is partial and in-frame only. The table has about 280,000 clones, 58% seen once. Note on this clone: Its target is not known.

The CDR3 has 13 residues. Germline V gene sequence: CDR1 SGHVS, CDR2 FQNEAQ. The ends were cut back, 5 bases at V and 7 bases at J, with 12 bases in the middle. Sample: CD4+ T cells sorted from blood, taken at week 24, from a patient treated with tofacitinib. This rearrangement joins TRBV7-8 to TRBJ2-1; maybe TRBD1 (6 bases). The source of this sequence is a human donor with alopecia areata. The CDR3 here is CASSLDRRNEQFF. The CDR3 nucleotides are TGTGCCAGCAGCCTAGACAGGCGAAATGAGCAGTTCTTC.